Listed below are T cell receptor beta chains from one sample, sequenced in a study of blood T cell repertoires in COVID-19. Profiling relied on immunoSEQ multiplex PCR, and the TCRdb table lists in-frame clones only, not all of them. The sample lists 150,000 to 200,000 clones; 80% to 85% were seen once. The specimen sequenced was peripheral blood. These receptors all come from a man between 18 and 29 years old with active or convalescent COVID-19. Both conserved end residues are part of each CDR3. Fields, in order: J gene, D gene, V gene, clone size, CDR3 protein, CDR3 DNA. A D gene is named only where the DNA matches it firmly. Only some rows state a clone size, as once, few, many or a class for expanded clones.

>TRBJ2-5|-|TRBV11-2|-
CASSFAAETQYF
TGTGCCAGCAGTTTTGCCGCGGAGACCCAGTACTTC
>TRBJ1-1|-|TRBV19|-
CASSDPPTSAEAFF
TGTGCCAGTAGTGATCCCCCAACGAGCGCTGAAGCTTTCTTT
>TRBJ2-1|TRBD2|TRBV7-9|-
CASSLRNRTSGRDNEQFF
TGTGCCAGCAGCTTAAGAAACCGGACTAGCGGGAGGGACAATGAGCAGTTCTTC
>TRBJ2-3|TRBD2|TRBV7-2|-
CASSLVWLAGGATDTQYF
TGTGCCAGCAGCTTAGTCTGGCTAGCGGGGGGTGCAACAGATACGCAGTATTTT
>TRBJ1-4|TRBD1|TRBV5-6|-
CASSRTGVREKLFF
TGTGCCAGCAGCCGCACAGGGGTTCGGGAAAAACTGTTTTTT
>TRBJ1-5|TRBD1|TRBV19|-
CASSIEDRGVGGRPQHF
TGTGCCAGTAGTATTGAGGACAGGGGCGTTGGGGGTCGTCCCCAGCATTTT
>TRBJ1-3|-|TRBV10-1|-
CASSPQGRNTIYF
TGCGCCAGCAGCCCCCAGGGTAGAAACACCATATATTTT
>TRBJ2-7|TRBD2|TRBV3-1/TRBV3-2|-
CASSQLTGTSGRSINEQYF
TGTGCCAGCAGCCAGCTGACGGGGACTAGCGGGAGATCTATCAACGAGCAGTACTTC
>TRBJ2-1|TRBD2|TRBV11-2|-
CASSQSGSSYNEQFF
TGTGCCAGCAGCCAGAGCGGGAGTTCCTACAATGAGCAGTTCTTC
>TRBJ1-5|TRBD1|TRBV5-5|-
CASSLGTGDQPQHF
TGTGCCAGCAGCTTGGGGACAGGGGATCAGCCCCAGCATTTT
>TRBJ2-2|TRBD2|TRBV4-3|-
CASSRRTSGANTGELFF
TGCGCCAGCAGCCGCCGGACTAGCGGGGCAAACACCGGGGAGCTGTTTTTT
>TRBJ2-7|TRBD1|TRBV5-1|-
CASSLYTGGSYEQYF
TGCGCCAGCAGCTTGTATACAGGGGGTTCCTACGAGCAGTACTTC
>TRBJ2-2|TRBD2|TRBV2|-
CASSEGLAGAGELFF
TGTGCCAGCAGTGAGGGACTAGCGGGAGCCGGGGAGCTGTTTTTT
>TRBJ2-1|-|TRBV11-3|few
CASSLNLQVNEQFF
TGTGCCAGCAGCTTAAACTTACAGGTAAATGAGCAGTTCTTC
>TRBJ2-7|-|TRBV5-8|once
CASSFPRWTNEAYEQYF
TGTGCCAGCAGCTTTCCCAGATGGACAAACGAGGCCTACGAGCAGTACTTC
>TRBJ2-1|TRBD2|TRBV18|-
CASSPGVAGAYNEQFF
TGTGCCAGCTCACCCGGGGTAGCGGGAGCCTACAATGAGCAGTTCTTC
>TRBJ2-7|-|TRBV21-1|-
CASSKGDPGQGSYEQYF
TGTGCCAGCAGCAAAGGGGACCCGGGACAGGGCTCCTACGAGCAGTACTTC
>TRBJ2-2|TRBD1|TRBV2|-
CASSGQGNTGELFF
TGTGCCAGCAGCGGACAGGGAAACACCGGGGAGCTGTTTTTT
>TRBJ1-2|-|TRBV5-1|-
CASSLLYGRGYGYTF
TGCGCCAGCAGCTTGTTATACGGCCGGGGGTATGGCTACACCTTC
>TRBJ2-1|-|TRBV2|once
CASSNQGFNEQFF
TGTGCCAGCAGCAACCAGGGGTTCAATGAGCAGTTCTTC
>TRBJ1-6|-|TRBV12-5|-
CASGLAPTDSPLHF
TGTGCTAGTGGTTTGGCCCCGACAGATTCACCCCTCCACTTT
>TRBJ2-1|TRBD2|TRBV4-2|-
CASSQVAGHSYNEQFF
TGTGCCAGCAGCCAAGTAGCGGGTCACTCCTACAATGAGCAGTTCTTC
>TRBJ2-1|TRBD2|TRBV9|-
CASSGKLAGNNEQFF
TGTGCCAGCAGCGGTAAGCTAGCGGGCAACAATGAGCAGTTCTTC
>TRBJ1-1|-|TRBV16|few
CASSQLTQNTEAFF
TGTGCCAGCAGCCAGCTTACACAAAACACTGAAGCTTTCTTT
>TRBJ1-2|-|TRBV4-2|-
CASSQATATNYGYTF
TGTGCCAGCAGCCAAGCGACAGCTACTAACTATGGCTACACCTTC
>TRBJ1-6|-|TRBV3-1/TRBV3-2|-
CASSPRDTYSPLHF
TGTGCCAGCAGCCCTCGGGACACCTATTCACCCCTCCACTTT
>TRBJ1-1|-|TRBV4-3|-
CASSQELGANTEAFF
TGCGCCAGCAGCCAAGAGTTGGGGGCGAACACTGAAGCTTTCTTT
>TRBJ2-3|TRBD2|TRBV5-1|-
CASSVTSGSWADTQYF
TGCGCCAGCAGCGTGACTAGCGGGAGTTGGGCAGATACGCAGTATTTT
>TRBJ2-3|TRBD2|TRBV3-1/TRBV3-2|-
CASSQDRSGRTDTQYF
TGTGCCAGCAGCCAAGATCGGAGCGGGAGAACCGATACGCAGTATTTT
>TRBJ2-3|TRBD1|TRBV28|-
CASSSDRAGTDTQYF
TGTGCCAGCAGCTCAGACAGGGCGGGCACAGATACGCAGTATTTT
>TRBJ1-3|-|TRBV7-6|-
CASSALYGSGNTIYF
TGTGCCAGCAGCGCCTTATACGGCTCTGGAAACACCATATATTTT
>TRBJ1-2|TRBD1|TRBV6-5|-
CASSPGTGANYGYTF
TGTGCCAGCAGTCCCGGGACAGGTGCTAACTATGGCTACACCTTC
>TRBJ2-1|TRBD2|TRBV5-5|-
CASGRAGGVSYNEQFF
TGTGCCAGCGGAAGGGCGGGAGGGGTCTCCTACAATGAGCAGTTCTTC
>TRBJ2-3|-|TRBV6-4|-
CASSDDAESSTDTQYF
TGTGCCAGCAGTGACGACGCGGAGTCTAGCACAGATACGCAGTATTTT
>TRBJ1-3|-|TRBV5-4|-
CASSSGGVWGNTIYF
TGTGCCAGCAGCTCCGGGGGGGTATGGGGAAACACCATATATTTT
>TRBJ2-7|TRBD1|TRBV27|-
CASRGTGTYEQYF
TGTGCCAGCAGGGGGACAGGAACCTACGAGCAGTACTTC
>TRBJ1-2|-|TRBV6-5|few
CASIGDDYGYTF
TGTGCCAGCATCGGGGATGACTATGGCTACACCTTC
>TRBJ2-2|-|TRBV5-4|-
CASSLGSGNTGELFF
TGTGCCAGCAGCTTGGGCTCAGGGAACACCGGGGAGCTGTTTTTT
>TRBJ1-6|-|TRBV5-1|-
CASSFNENSPLHF
TGCGCCAGCAGCTTCAATGAGAATTCACCCCTCCACTTT
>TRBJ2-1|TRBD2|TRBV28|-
CASSVAGGHNEQFF
TGTGCCAGCAGCGTAGCGGGGGGCCACAATGAGCAGTTCTTC
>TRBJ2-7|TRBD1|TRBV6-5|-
CASRGWDRNSYEQYF
TGTGCCAGCAGAGGATGGGACAGAAACTCCTACGAGCAGTACTTC
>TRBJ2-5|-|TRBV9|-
CASSPSSGPTNQETQYF
TGTGCCAGCAGCCCTAGCTCGGGCCCAACCAACCAAGAGACCCAGTACTTC
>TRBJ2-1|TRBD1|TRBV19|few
CASSITTGSTFNEQFF
TGTGCCAGTAGTATAACGACAGGGAGTACATTCAATGAGCAGTTCTTC
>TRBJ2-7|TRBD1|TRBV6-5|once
CASRRDSSYEQYF
TGTGCCAGCCGTCGGGACAGCTCCTACGAGCAGTACTTC
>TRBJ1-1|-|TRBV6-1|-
CASSEALRLVNTEAFF
TGTGCCAGCAGTGAAGCGCTGAGGTTAGTGAACACTGAAGCTTTCTTT
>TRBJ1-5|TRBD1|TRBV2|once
CASSLDGQGHQPQHF
TGTGCCAGCAGCCTCGACGGACAGGGTCATCAGCCCCAGCATTTT
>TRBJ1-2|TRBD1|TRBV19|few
CASVYRGDDYGYTF
TGTGCCAGTGTATACAGGGGAGATGACTATGGCTACACCTTC
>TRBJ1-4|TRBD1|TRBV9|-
CASSVTGQGNEKLFF
TGTGCCAGCAGCGTAACGGGACAGGGTAATGAAAAACTGTTTTTT
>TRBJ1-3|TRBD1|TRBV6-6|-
CASSWTGDNGNTIYF
TGTGCCAGCAGTTGGACAGGCGATAATGGAAACACCATATATTTT
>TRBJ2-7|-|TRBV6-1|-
CASSEGGDAGEQYF
TGTGCCAGCAGTGAGGGCGGGGATGCGGGCGAGCAGTACTTC
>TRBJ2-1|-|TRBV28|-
CASSVPAGIGYNEQFF
TGTGCCAGCAGTGTCCCTGCGGGAATCGGGTACAATGAGCAGTTCTTC
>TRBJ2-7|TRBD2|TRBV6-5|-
CASSYRTSGYEQYF
TGTGCCAGCAGTTACCGGACTAGCGGGTACGAGCAGTACTTC
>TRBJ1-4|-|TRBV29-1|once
CSANVGGSWFEKLFF
TGCAGCGCCAACGTGGGGGGGAGTTGGTTTGAAAAACTGTTTTTT
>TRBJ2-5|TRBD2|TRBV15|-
CATSRYIGLAQETQYF
TGTGCCACCAGCAGGTACATCGGACTAGCCCAAGAGACCCAGTACTTC
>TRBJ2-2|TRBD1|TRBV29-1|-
CSVATPGQGPSGELFF
TGCAGCGTTGCCACCCCGGGACAGGGTCCTTCCGGGGAGCTGTTTTTT